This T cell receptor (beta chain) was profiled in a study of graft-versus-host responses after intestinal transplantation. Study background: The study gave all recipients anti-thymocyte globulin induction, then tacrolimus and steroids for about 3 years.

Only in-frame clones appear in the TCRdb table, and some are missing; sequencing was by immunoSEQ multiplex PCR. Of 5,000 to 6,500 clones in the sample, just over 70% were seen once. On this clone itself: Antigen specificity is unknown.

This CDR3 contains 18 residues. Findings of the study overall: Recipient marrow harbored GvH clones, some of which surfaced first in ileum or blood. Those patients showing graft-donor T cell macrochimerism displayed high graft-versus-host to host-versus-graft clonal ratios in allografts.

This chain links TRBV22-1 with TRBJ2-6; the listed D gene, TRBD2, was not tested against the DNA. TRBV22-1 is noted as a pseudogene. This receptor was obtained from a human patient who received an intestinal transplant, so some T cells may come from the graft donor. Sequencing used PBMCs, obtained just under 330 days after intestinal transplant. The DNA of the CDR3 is TGTCCTGGGAGCTCACACCGAAGCGAACAAAGTCGGGCCAACGTCCTGACTTTC. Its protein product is CPGSSHRSEQSRANVLTF.